These 22 T cell receptor beta chains share one sample of origin, sequenced in a study of T cells in Graves' hyperthyroidism and ophthalmopathy (dated by TCRdb to the late 2010s). Receptors were amplified or captured by multiplex PCR. TCRdb names Illumina HiSeq 2000 as the instrument used. TCR beta CDR3 regions were amplified from RNA transcripts. The first round of RT-PCR for the TCR CDR3 was performed with the HTBI primer set and the Qiagen OneStep RT-PCR kit. The raw public data were reprocessed by TCRdb itself: fastp quality trimming at Q25, MiXCR clonotype calling, in-frame beta chains only. Under each unique CDR3 protein, matching rows form one entry showing the most common genes and DNA. Across this sample there are 350,000 to 400,000 distinct CDR3 sequences, with roughly 13% seen only once. The ten largest clones represent approximately 11% of the sample. Sequences were obtained from blood. The receptor source for this set is a woman aged 55-70 years with Graves' hyperthyroidism.

Remarks on this clonotype: A read error may explain this, as a much larger clone is one base away. V gene TRBV6-2 or TRBV6-3 combines with J gene TRBJ2-5; tentatively, D is TRBD1 (5 bases). This CDR3 is 14 amino acids long. The ends were cut back, 5 bases at V and 4 bases at J, with 14 bases in the middle. Germline V gene lookup returns CDR1 MNHEY and CDR2 SVGEGT. The CDR3 reads CASSGRMGRETQYF. The CDR3 DNA is TGTGCCAGCAGTGGAAGGATGGGGCGAGAGACCCAGTACTTC.

The rearrangement uses TRBV5-4 and TRBJ2-3; 9 nucleotides line up with TRBD2. J gave up 1 base and V 0 bases, and 3 bases lay outside the gene matches. Germline assignment: CDR1 SGHNT and CDR2 YYREEE (reference sequence). CDR3 length: 16 residues. The CDR3 region is CASSLGTSARTDTQYF. In DNA, the CDR3 is TGTGCCAGCAGCTTGGGGACTAGCGCACGCACAGATACGCAGTATTTT.

This clonotype was counted at least ten times. This rearrangement joins TRBV7-9 to TRBJ2-7; 9 bases agree with TRBD2. The junction had 9 bases not matched to a gene; V was cut back by 5 bases and J by 1 base. This CDR3 has 16 amino acids. Germline values: CDR1 SEHNR, CDR2 FQNEAQ (reference sequence). In DNA, the CDR3 is TGTGCCAGCAGCCCGTCCGGGACTAGCAAGTCCTACGAGCAGTACTTC. Translated, it gives CASSPSGTSKSYEQYF.

The V gene is TRBV4-1, the J gene TRBJ1-4; maybe TRBD1 (5 bases). V was shortened by 0 bases and J by 8 bases, with 16 bases between the two germline ends. Germline values: CDR1 MGHRA, CDR2 YSYEKL. The CDR3 loop spans 16 amino acids. CDR3 in amino acids: CASSQEPGAATEKLFF. CDR3 DNA: TGCGCCAGCAGCCAAGAGCCCGGGGCCGCGACCGAAAAACTGTTTTTT.

The table lists this clonotype with a few counts. The V gene is TRBV4-1, the J gene TRBJ2-1, with 8 positions matching TRBD1. CDR3 length: 16 amino acids. CDR1 is MGHRA and CDR2 is YSYEKL in the germline V gene. V lost 4 bases, J lost 4 bases, and 9 bases stayed unmatched. This CDR3 reads CASSRGQGPTYNEQFF. Here the CDR3 DNA reads TGCGCCAGCAGCCGCGGACAGGGCCCGACGTACAATGAGCAGTTCTTC.

Many counts were recorded for this clonotype. The chain is built from TRBV7-9 and TRBJ2-5, with a weak D call TRBD2 (7 bases). The length of the CDR3 is 15 residues. Trimming removed 2 bases from V and 5 bases from J, with 15 bases in between. Germline CDR1 is SEHNR and CDR2 is FQNEAQ (reference sequence). The CDR3 sequence: CASSLKWGGQETQYF. The CDR3 DNA sequence: TGTGCCAGCAGCTTAAAATGGGGGGGCCAGGAGACCCAGTACTTC.

This clonotype was observed at least ten times. The chain recombines TRBV6-1 with TRBJ1-1, with TRBD1 as a possible D gene (6 bases). V was trimmed by 6 bases and J by 3 bases, leaving 14 bases between them. The CDR3 has 14 amino acids. CDR1 and CDR2 (germline): MNHNS, SASEGT. The CDR3 coding sequence is TGTGCCAGCAGCTCAGGGGAAGGGGACACTGAAGCTTTCTTT. It specifies CASSSGEGDTEAFF.

The rearrangement links TRBV27 to TRBJ2-2; D uncertain. Trimming shortened V by 3 bases and J by 5 bases, and 7 bases separated the two germline ends. This CDR3 contains 13 residues. Germline V gene lookup returns CDR1 MNHEY and CDR2 SMNVEV (reference sequence). The CDR3 loop is CASSFARTGELFF. The CDR3 nucleotides are TGTGCCAGCAGTTTTGCCCGGACCGGGGAGCTGTTTTTT.

This clonotype showed up many times. V and J are TRBV5-1 and TRBJ2-1, with 11 nucleotides matching TRBD2. CDR1 is SGHRS and CDR2 is YFSETQ in the germline V gene. CDR3 length equals 16 residues. J lost 10 bases, V lost 4 bases, and 13 bases had no gene match. The CDR3 sequence: CASSINGLAGPDEQFF. In nucleotides, the CDR3 is TGCGCCAGCAGCATAAACGGACTAGCGGGCCCCGACGAGCAGTTCTTC.

The sample holds many counts of this clonotype. The chain combines TRBV5-1 with TRBJ2-1; D not resolved. The CDR3 length is 14 residues. V dropped 4 bases and J dropped 0 bases, with 8 bases sitting between them. Germline V CDR1 and CDR2: SGHRS, YFSETQ. The CDR3 region is CASSTRTSYNEQFF. CDR3 nucleotides: TGCGCCAGCAGCACGCGCACCTCCTACAATGAGCAGTTCTTC.

This clonotype has ten or more counts. The J gene is TRBJ1-2, the V gene TRBV20-1; 8 bases are a match to TRBD1. Germline CDR1 DFQATT, CDR2 SNEGSKA (reference sequence). The CDR3 loop spans 14 amino acids. The V segment lost 6 bases and the J segment 1 base; nucleotides outside the gene matches: 7. DNA for the CDR3: TGCAGTGCGGCCCGGACAGGGTTTAACTATGGCTACACCTTC. Amino acids: CSAARTGFNYGYTF.

This clonotype was recorded at least ten times. The chain uses TRBV12-3 or TRBV12-4 and TRBJ2-1; no reliable D call. The length of the CDR3 is 14 residues. Between the trimmed V and J ends, which lost 3 bases and 2 bases, there was a span of 8 bases. CDR3 DNA sequence: TGTGCCAGCAGTTTGGAACAGACCTACAATGAGCAGTTCTTC. Amino acids: CASSLEQTYNEQFF.

This clonotype was observed a handful of times. The V gene is TRBV11-2, the J gene TRBJ2-1; D gene unclear. Germline assignment: CDR1 SGHAT and CDR2 FQNNGV. V lost 6 bases and J lost 0, with 15 bases in between. The CDR3 runs 16 residues. This CDR3 is CASSEIAASSYNEQFF. The CDR3 DNA sequence: TGTGCCAGCAGTGAAATTGCGGCTAGCTCCTACAATGAGCAGTTCTTC.

Many counts were recorded for this clonotype. This rearrangement joins TRBV24-1 to TRBJ1-2; a possible D gene is TRBD1 (5 bases). Germline loops: CDR1 KGHDR, CDR2 SFDVKD. Trimming shortened V by 9 bases and J by 3 bases, and 19 bases separated the two germline ends. The CDR3 has 15 amino acids. The CDR3 sequence: CATAGTDTRDYGYTF. The CDR3 coding sequence is TGTGCCACCGCAGGGACGGACACGAGGGACTATGGCTACACCTTC.

This clonotype has ten or more counts. This sequence joins TRBV7-9 and TRBJ2-1; maybe TRBD1 (5 bases). The CDR3 has 13 residues. CDR1 is SEHNR and CDR2 is FQNEAQ in the germline V gene (reference sequence). Trimming shortened V by 2 bases and J by 6 bases, and 8 bases separated the two germline ends. The CDR3 loop reads CASSLSTGNEQFF. CDR3 nucleotides: TGTGCCAGCAGCTTAAGTACAGGCAATGAGCAGTTCTTC.

This clonotype was observed a few times. V gene TRBV25-1 combines with J gene TRBJ1-1, with 8 bases fitting TRBD1. Germline V gives CDR1 MGHDK, CDR2 SYGVNS. Germline trimming cut 6 bases from V and 2 bases from J; bases unmatched to any gene: 8. The CDR3 totals 15 residues. The CDR3 sequence is CASRGAGQGNTEAFF. DNA of the CDR3: TGTGCCAGCAGGGGCGCTGGACAGGGTAACACTGAAGCTTTCTTT.

The table lists this clonotype with many counts. The chain links TRBV5-1 to TRBJ2-1; the match to TRBD1 covers 8 bases. V shed 3 bases and J 5 bases; nucleotides not matched to a gene: 10. The CDR3 sequence is 16 residues long. Germline CDR1 is SGHRS and CDR2 is YFSETQ. CDR3 sequence reads: CASSSRPGTGDNEQFF. Here the CDR3 DNA reads TGCGCCAGCAGCTCCCGCCCCGGGACAGGAGACAATGAGCAGTTCTTC.

Only a few counts were recorded for this clonotype. J is TRBJ2-3 and V is TRBV30; 12 bases fit TRBD2. The length of the CDR3 is 15 residues. V lost 7 bases, J lost 4 bases, and 9 bases stayed unmatched. CDR1 is GTSNPN and CDR2 is SVGIG in the germline V gene (reference sequence). CDR3 bases: TGTGCCTTGGGGCTAGCGGGAGGGCCGGCAGATACGCAGTATTTT. Amino acid sequence: CALGLAGGPADTQYF.

Notes on this clonotype: Just one base apart from a much larger clone, this may be a read error. The chain joins TRBV5-1 to TRBJ1-1; D call uncertain. From germline, CDR1 is SGHRS and CDR2 YFSETQ. This CDR3 region has 13 residues. The CDR3 loop reads CAGRSTLNTEAFF. The CDR3 coding sequence is TGTGCCGGCAGATCGACATTGAACACTGAAGCTTTCTTT. Full variable domain (outside the CDR3, taken from reference TRBV5-1 and TRBJ1-1): KAGVTQTPRYLIKTRGQQVTLSCSPISGHRSVSWYQQTPGQGLQFLFEYFSETQRNKGNFPGRFSGRQFSNSRSEMNVSTLELGDSALYLCAGRSTLNTEAFFGQGTRLTVV.

The rearrangement joins TRBV29-1 to TRBJ2-7; D may correspond to TRBD1 or TRBD2 (5 bases each). The V end was cut by 2 bases, the J end by 3 bases, with 14 bases between. Germline CDR1 reads SQVTM; CDR2 reads ANQGSEA. The CDR3 covers 14 residues. The DNA of the CDR3 is TGCAGCGTTGAATTTGGCCGGGACCGCTACGAGCAGTACTTC. Residues: CSVEFGRDRYEQYF.

V and J are TRBV29-1 and TRBJ2-7, with 9 bases lining up with TRBD1. CDR3 size: 16 residues. V shed 6 bases and J 1 base; nucleotides not matched to a gene: 13. The V gene's germline CDR1 is SQVTM and CDR2 ANQGSEA. The DNA for the CDR3 is TGCAGCGTGGCACCTAACAGGGGGCTAGGTTCCTACGAGCAGTACTTC. Translation: CSVAPNRGLGSYEQYF.

This clonotype was observed many times. The genes are TRBV5-1 and TRBJ2-3, with D perhaps given as TRBD1 or TRBD2 (5 bases each). This CDR3 comprises 15 residues. Trimming stripped 3 bases from V and 1 base from J, with 12 bases between. Germline CDR1 reads SGHRS; CDR2 reads YFSETQ. This CDR3 reads CASSSGPDGTDTQYF. DNA of the CDR3: TGCGCCAGCAGCTCGGGACCCGACGGCACAGATACGCAGTATTTT.